This T cell receptor (beta chain) was recovered during a study of regulatory T cells in long-lasting Graves disease. General study results and limits: Relative to newly diagnosed Graves' patients, persistent ones had lower TCR diversity.

Time point noted: newly diagnosed GD, antithyroid drugs for less than 3 months. PBMCs provided the RNA from which the TCR library was made. This CDR3 has 14 residues. Germline V lookup: CDR1 SGDLS, CDR2 YYNGEE. With V trimmed by 0 bases and J by 6 bases, 5 bases remained unmatched. Combining iRepertoire HTBI primers with Arm-PCR of CDR3 regions, the authors built TCR beta libraries. TCRdb re-called the multiplex PCR reads with MiXCR, one entry per CDR3 protein. The sample lists around 500,000 distinct CDR3 sequences, about 13% occurring once. About this clonotype itself: What it binds is unknown.

In addition, the sample was reused for a study of T cells in Graves' hyperthyroidism and ophthalmopathy. That source reports: HTBI primers were employed in a first-round RT-PCR of the TCR CDR3. Blood also carried most thyroid clonotypes expanded above 0.001.

The receptor comes from a man aged 30-40 years with Graves disease. This sample comprised peripheral blood mononuclear cells (PBMCs), obtained at new diagnosis, from a patient treated with antithyroid drugs. V and J are TRBV9 and TRBJ2-7; 8 bases are a match to TRBD1. CDR3 protein: CASSVVGTGSEQYF. CDR3 DNA: TGTGCCAGCAGCGTAGTCGGGACAGGCTCCGAGCAGTACTTC.